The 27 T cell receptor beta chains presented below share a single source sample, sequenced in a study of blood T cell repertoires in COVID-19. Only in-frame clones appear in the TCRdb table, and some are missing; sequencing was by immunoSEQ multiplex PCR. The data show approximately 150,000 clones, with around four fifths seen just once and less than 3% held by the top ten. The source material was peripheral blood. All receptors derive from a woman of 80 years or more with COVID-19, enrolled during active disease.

CDR3 coding DNA: TGTGCCAGCAGACGGGACAGGGTTCGTGATACGCAGTATTTT. Translation gives CASRRDRVRDTQYF. The chain is built from TRBV6-5 and TRBJ2-3; 9 bases are shared with TRBD1. V was clipped by 6 bases and J by 6 bases; unmatched bases: 7. Germline CDR1 MNHEY, CDR2 SVGAGI. This CDR3 region has 14 residues.

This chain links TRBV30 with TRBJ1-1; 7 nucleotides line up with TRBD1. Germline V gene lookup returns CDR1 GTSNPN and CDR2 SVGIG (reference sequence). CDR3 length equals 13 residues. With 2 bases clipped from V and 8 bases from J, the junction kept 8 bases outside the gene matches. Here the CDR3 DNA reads TGTGCCTGGAGTTCGGACAGGACCAAGGAAGCTTTCTTT. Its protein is CAWSSDRTKEAFF.

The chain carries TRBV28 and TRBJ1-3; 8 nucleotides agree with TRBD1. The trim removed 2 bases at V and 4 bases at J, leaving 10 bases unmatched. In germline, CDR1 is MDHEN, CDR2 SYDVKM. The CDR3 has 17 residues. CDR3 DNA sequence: TGTGCCAGCAGTTTAGCGTCCAGGGGGCGCGCGGGAAACACCATATATTTT. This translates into CASSLASRGRAGNTIYF.

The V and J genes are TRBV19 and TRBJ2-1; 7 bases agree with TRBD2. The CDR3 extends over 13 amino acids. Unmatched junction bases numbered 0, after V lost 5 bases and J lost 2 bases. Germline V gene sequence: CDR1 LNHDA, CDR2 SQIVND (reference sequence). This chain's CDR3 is CASSAGAYNEQFF. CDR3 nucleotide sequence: TGTGCCAGTAGTGCGGGGGCCTACAATGAGCAGTTCTTC.

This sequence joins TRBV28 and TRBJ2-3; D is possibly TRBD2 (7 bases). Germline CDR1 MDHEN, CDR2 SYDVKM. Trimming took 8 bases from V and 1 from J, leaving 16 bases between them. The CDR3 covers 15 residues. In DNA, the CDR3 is TGTGCCAGCCCCCCGGGGGGCAGGGGCACAGATACGCAGTATTTT. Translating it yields CASPPGGRGTDTQYF. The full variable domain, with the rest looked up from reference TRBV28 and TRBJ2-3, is DVKVTQSSRYLVKRTGEKVFLECVQDMDHENMFWYRQDPGLGLRLIYFSYDVKMKEKGDIPEGYSVSREKKERFSLILESASTNQTSMYLCASPPGGRGTDTQYFGPGTRLTVL.

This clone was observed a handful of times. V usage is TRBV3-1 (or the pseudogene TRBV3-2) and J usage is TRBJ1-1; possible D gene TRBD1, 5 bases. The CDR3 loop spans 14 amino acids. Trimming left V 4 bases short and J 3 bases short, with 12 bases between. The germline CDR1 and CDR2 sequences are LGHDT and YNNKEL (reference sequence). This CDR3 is CASSPWGGDTEAFF. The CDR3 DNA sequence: TGTGCCAGCAGCCCCTGGGGGGGTGACACTGAAGCTTTCTTT.

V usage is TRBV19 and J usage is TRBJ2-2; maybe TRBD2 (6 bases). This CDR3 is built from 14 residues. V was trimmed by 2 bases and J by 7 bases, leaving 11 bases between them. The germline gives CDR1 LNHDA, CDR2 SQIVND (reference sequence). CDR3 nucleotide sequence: TGTGCCAGTAGTATATGGGGGGAAGGCGGGGAGCTGTTTTTT. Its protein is CASSIWGEGGELFF.

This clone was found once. CDR3 in amino acids: CASSLDQGGPYNEQFF. The CDR3 coding sequence is TGTGCCAGTAGTCTTGATCAGGGGGGCCCCTACAATGAGCAGTTCTTC. The chain is built from TRBV19 and TRBJ2-1; maybe TRBD1 (7 bases). With 5 bases removed from V and 2 bases from J, the gap between germline ends came to 16 bases. The CDR3 runs 16 residues. Germline V gene data show CDR1 as LNHDA and CDR2 as SQIVND (reference sequence).

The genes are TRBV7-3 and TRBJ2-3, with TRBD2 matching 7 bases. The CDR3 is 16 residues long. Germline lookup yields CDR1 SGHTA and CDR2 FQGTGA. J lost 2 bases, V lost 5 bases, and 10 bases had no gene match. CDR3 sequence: CASSRLAGPTTDTQYF. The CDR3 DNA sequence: TGTGCCAGCAGCCGATTAGCGGGCCCTACCACAGATACGCAGTATTTT.

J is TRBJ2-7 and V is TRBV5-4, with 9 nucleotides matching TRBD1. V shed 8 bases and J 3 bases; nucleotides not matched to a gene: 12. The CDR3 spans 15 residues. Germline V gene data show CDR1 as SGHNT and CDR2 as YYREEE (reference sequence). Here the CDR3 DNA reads TGTGCCAGTAGACAGGGGGGAATAGCAGACTACGAGCAGTACTTC. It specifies CASRQGGIADYEQYF.

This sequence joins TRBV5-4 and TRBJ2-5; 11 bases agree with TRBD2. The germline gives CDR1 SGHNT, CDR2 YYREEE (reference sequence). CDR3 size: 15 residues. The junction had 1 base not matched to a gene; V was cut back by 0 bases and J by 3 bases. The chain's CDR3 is CASSLALAGEETQYF. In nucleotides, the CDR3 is TGTGCCAGCAGCTTGGCACTAGCGGGGGAAGAGACCCAGTACTTC.

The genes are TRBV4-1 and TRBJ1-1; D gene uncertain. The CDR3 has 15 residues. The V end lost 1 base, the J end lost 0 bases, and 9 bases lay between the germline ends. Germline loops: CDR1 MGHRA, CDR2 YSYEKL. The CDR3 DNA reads TGCGCCAGCAGCCAAGGGGCATCCCTGAACACTGAAGCTTTCTTT. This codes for CASSQGASLNTEAFF.

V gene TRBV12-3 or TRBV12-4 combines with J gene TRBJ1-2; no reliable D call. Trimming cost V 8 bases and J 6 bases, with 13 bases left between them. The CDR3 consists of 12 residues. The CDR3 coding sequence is TGTGCCAGCTCCCGGGGTAGAGATGGCTACACCTTC. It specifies CASSRGRDGYTF.

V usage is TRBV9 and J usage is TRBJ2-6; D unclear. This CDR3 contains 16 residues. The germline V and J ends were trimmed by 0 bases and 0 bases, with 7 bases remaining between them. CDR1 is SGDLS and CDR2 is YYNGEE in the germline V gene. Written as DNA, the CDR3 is TGTGCCAGCAGCGTAGCAGGAATCTCTGGGGCCAACGTCCTGACTTTC. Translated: CASSVAGISGANVLTF.

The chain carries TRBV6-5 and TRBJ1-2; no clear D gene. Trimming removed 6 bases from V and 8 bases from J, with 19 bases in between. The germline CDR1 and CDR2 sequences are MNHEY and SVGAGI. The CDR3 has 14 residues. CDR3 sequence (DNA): TGTGCCAGCAGCCCACTCCCTCAGGTTGGGGGCTACACCTTC. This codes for CASSPLPQVGGYTF.

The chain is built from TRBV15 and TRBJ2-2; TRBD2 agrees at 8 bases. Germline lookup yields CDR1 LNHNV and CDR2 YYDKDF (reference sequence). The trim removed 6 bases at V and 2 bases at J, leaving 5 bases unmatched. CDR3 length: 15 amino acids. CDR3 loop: CATRSGGVNTGELFF. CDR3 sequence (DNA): TGTGCCACCAGGTCCGGGGGGGTAAACACCGGGGAGCTGTTTTTT.

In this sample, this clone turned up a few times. CDR3 in DNA: TGTGCCAGCAGAAGTGGACAGGCTAGCATTGCCTACACCTTC. As protein: CASRSGQASIAYTF. V and J are TRBV28 and TRBJ1-2; 7 bases match TRBD1. This CDR3 is 14 amino acids long. Germline V gene data show CDR1 as MDHEN and CDR2 as SYDVKM. Germline trimming cut 6 bases from V and 10 bases from J; bases unmatched to any gene: 14.

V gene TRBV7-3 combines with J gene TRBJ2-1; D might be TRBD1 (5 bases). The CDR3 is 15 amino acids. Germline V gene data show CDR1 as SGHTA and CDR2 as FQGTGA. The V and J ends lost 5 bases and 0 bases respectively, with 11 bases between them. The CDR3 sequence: CASSATENSYNEQFF. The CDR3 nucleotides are TGTGCCAGCAGCGCGACAGAGAACTCCTACAATGAGCAGTTCTTC.

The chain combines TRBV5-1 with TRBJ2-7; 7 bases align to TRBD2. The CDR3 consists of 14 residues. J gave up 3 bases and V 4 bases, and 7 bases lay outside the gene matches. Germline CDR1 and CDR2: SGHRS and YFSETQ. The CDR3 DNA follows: TGCGCCAGCAGCCCCACGACGGGGGGCTACGAGCAGTACTTC. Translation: CASSPTTGGYEQYF.

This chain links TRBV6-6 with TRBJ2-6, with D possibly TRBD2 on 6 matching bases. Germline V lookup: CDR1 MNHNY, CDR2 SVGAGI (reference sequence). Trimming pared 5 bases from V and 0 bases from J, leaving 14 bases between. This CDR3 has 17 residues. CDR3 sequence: CASSPGLLSSGANVLTF. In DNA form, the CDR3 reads TGTGCCAGCAGTCCGGGACTCCTCAGCTCTGGGGCCAACGTCCTGACTTTC.

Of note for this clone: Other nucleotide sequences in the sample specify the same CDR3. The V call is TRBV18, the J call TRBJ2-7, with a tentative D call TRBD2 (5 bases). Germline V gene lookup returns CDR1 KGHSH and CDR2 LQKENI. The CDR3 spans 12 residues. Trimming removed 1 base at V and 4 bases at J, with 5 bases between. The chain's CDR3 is CASSPRGYEQYF. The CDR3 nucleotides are TGTGCCAGCTCACCACGCGGGTACGAGCAGTACTTC.

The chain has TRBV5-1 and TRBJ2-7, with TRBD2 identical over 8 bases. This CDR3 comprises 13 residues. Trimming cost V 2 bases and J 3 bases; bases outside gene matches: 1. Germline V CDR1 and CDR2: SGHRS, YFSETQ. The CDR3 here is CASSFREGYEQYF. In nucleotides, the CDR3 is TGCGCCAGCAGCTTCCGGGAGGGCTACGAGCAGTACTTC.

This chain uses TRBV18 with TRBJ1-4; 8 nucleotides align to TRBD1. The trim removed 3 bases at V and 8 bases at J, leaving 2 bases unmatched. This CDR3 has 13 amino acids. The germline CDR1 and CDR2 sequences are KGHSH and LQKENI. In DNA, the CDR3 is TGTGCCAGCTCACCGGCAGGGGGCGAAAAACTGTTTTTT. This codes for CASSPAGGEKLFF.

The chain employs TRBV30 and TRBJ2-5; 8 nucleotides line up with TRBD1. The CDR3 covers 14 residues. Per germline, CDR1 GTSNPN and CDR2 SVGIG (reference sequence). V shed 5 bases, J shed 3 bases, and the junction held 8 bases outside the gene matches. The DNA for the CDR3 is TGTGCCTGGGCGGGACAGGAGTATAAAGAGACCCAGTACTTC. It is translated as CAWAGQEYKETQYF.

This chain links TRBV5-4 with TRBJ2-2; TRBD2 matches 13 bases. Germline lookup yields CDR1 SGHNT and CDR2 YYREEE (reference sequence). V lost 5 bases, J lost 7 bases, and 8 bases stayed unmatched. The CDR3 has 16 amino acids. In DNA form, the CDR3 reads TGTGCCAGCAGAAGGACTAGCGGGAGAGGTAGCGGGGAGCTGTTTTTT. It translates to CASRRTSGRGSGELFF.

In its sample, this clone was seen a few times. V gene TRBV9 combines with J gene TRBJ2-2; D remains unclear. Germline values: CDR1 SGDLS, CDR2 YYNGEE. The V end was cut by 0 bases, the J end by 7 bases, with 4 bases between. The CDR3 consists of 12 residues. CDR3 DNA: TGTGCCAGCAGCGTAGTAGTCGGGGAGCTGTTTTTT. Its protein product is CASSVVVGELFF.

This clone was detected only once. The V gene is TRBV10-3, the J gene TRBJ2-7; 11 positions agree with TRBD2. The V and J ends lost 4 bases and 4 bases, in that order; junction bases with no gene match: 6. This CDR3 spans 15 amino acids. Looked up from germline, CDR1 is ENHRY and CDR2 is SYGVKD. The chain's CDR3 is CAISGGTSGLYEQYF. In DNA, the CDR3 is TGTGCCATCAGTGGCGGGACTAGCGGTTTATACGAGCAGTACTTC.